The 30 T cell receptor beta chains in this list originate from one sample, sequenced in a study of PD-L1 blockade in urothelial cancer (dated by TCRdb to the late 2010s). Receptors were amplified or captured by the immunoSEQ multiplex PCR assay. TCRdb took over this immuneACCESS table, retaining in-frame rearrangements with V and J assigned. Such tables are incomplete; in checked studies, under half of the missing clones stem from an unresolved V gene, and the remainder is unexplained. In this sample the table shows about 52,000 clones, about 80% of which occur a single time. The top ten clones comprise less than 4.5% of the sample. Specimen: PBMCs, collected around atezolizumab (anti-PD-L1) treatment. The receptors originated from a man between 65 and 85 years old with urothelial cancer.

The chain uses TRBV28 and TRBJ2-2, with D possibly being TRBD2 (6 bases). The germline V and J ends were trimmed by 2 bases and 4 bases, with 8 bases remaining between them. Germline CDR1 MDHEN, CDR2 SYDVKM. This CDR3 region has 14 residues. The CDR3 sequence: CASSLGGFTGELFF. DNA of the CDR3: TGTGCCAGCAGTTTAGGGGGGTTCACCGGGGAGCTGTTTTTT.

This clone occurred a few times. CDR3 nucleotide sequence: TGTGCCAGCAGACTACAGGGGAGAGAAACTGAAGCTTTCTTT. It is translated as CASRLQGRETEAFF. The rearrangement uses TRBV6-5 and TRBJ1-1; 7 nucleotides agree with TRBD1. CDR1 is MNHEY, CDR2 SVGAGI, per germline. This CDR3 is built from 14 residues. Trimming at V came to 6 bases and at J to 5 bases, leaving 9 bases not matched to a gene.

The gene calls are TRBV19 and TRBJ1-6, with a weak D call TRBD1 (5 bases). CDR1 is LNHDA, CDR2 SQIVND, per germline (reference sequence). The CDR3 is made up of 15 amino acids. V gave up 5 bases and J gave up 4 bases, with 12 bases separating them. In nucleotides, the CDR3 is TGTGCCAGTAGTGCCCCGGGGGGATATAATTCACCCCTCCACTTT. Amino acid sequence: CASSAPGGYNSPLHF.

CDR3 amino acids: CASSEAGGNQPQHF. The CDR3 DNA sequence: TGCGCCAGCAGTGAAGCTGGAGGCAATCAGCCCCAGCATTTT. This chain uses TRBV10-2 with TRBJ1-5; D gene uncertain. The CDR3 loop spans 14 amino acids. Per germline, CDR1 WSHSY and CDR2 SAAADI. Between the trimmed V and J ends, which lost 3 bases and 2 bases, there was a span of 8 bases.

J is TRBJ2-2 and V is TRBV6-6; possible D gene TRBD2, 6 bases. Germline V gene lookup returns CDR1 MNHNY and CDR2 SVGAGI (reference sequence). V was trimmed by 5 bases and J by 7 bases, leaving 20 bases between them. The CDR3 loop spans 16 amino acids. In DNA, the CDR3 is TGTGCCAGCAGTCCTCGGAGTCGGGGGAAGGGCGGGGAGCTGTTTTTT. This translates into CASSPRSRGKGGELFF.

The CDR3 is CASSQGGLSNQPQHF. The CDR3 bases are TGCGCCAGCAGCCAAGGGGGCTTAAGCAATCAGCCCCAGCATTTT. The chain is built from TRBV4-1 and TRBJ1-5, with a tentative D call TRBD1 (5 bases). V shed 1 base and J shed 1 base, with 8 bases lying between them. Germline CDR1 is MGHRA and CDR2 is YSYEKL. The CDR3 totals 15 residues.

The V and J genes are TRBV10-3 and TRBJ2-2; 9 bases line up with TRBD1. Per the germline V gene, CDR1 is ENHRY and CDR2 is SYGVKD. V shed 5 bases, J shed 2 bases, and the junction held 6 bases outside the gene matches. The CDR3 totals 16 residues. The CDR3 nucleotides are TGTGCCATCAGTACAGGGGGCCTGTCAAACACCGGGGAGCTGTTTTTT. Its translation: CAISTGGLSNTGELFF.

This chain joins TRBV5-4 and TRBJ2-3, with D uncertain. Trimming left V 0 bases short and J 0 bases short, with 11 bases between. Germline CDR1 and CDR2: SGHNT and YYREEE (reference sequence). The CDR3 runs to 16 residues. For the CDR3, the DNA is TGTGCCAGCAGCTTGGCGGCAGACACTAGCACAGATACGCAGTATTTT. Translating gives CASSLAADTSTDTQYF.

CDR3 region: CSAPGPNEQYF. Written as DNA, the CDR3 is TGCAGTGCCCCCGGTCCCAACGAGCAGTACTTC. This rearrangement joins TRBV20-1 to TRBJ2-7; D ambiguous. Trimming left V 6 bases short and J 5 bases short, with 11 bases between. The CDR3 is 11 residues long. Germline CDR1 is DFQATT and CDR2 is SNEGSKA (reference sequence).

The chain couples TRBV7-3 to TRBJ2-3; 8 positions agree with TRBD1. Trimming took 5 bases from V and 10 from J; bases not matched to a gene: 5. The CDR3 sequence is 12 residues long. Germline V CDR1 and CDR2: SGHTA, FQGTGA. As DNA, the CDR3 is TGTGCCAGCAGCCAAGGACAGGGTGCGCAGTATTTT. Residues: CASSQGQGAQYF.

This clone is a singleton in its sample. The V call is TRBV7-9, the J call TRBJ2-7; TRBD2 might be the D (6 bases). The germline V gene encodes CDR1 SEHNR and CDR2 FQNEAQ (reference sequence). The V end was cut by 5 bases, the J end by 3 bases, with 14 bases between. The CDR3 loop spans 14 amino acids. The CDR3 nucleotides read TGTGCCAGCAGCCCACGGGGCGGGATCTACGAGCAGTACTTC. Translated: CASSPRGGIYEQYF. Using reference TRBV7-9 and TRBJ2-7 for the parts outside the CDR3, the full variable domain is DTGVSQNPRHKITKRGQNVTFRCDPISEHNRLYWYRQTLGQGPEFLTYFQNEAQLEKSRLLSDRFSAERPKGSFSTLEIQRTEQGDSAMYLCASSPRGGIYEQYFGPGTRLTVT.

The chain joins TRBV18 to TRBJ1-5; possibly TRBD1 for D (5 bases). The CDR3 totals 15 residues. Trimming stripped 1 base from V and 4 bases from J, with 11 bases between. Germline V lookup: CDR1 KGHSH, CDR2 LQKENI. The CDR3 region has the DNA TGTGCCAGCTCACCACTTCAGGGTGATAATCAGCCCCAGCATTTT. This gives the protein CASSPLQGDNQPQHF.

The V call is TRBV2, the J call TRBJ2-1; 8 nucleotides match TRBD2. The germline CDR1 and CDR2 sequences are SNHLY and FYNNEI. With 11 bases clipped from V and 3 bases from J, the junction kept 12 bases outside the gene matches. The CDR3 runs to 15 residues. The chain's CDR3 is CASREGGEFYNEQFF. The CDR3, as DNA: TGTGCCTCCCGGGAGGGCGGGGAGTTCTACAATGAGCAGTTCTTC.

J is TRBJ2-1 and V is TRBV7-9, with a possible D match to TRBD2 (6 bases). V lost 2 bases and J lost 6, with 20 bases in between. CDR3 size: 17 residues. Germline V gene sequence: CDR1 SEHNR, CDR2 FQNEAQ (reference sequence). The CDR3 DNA is TGTGCCAGCAGCTTAAAAGCGCCGGGACTTAGTAGCAATGAGCAGTTCTTC. It yields the protein CASSLKAPGLSSNEQFF. The whole variable domain, filled in from reference TRBV7-9 and TRBJ2-1, reads DTGVSQNPRHKITKRGQNVTFRCDPISEHNRLYWYRQTLGQGPEFLTYFQNEAQLEKSRLLSDRFSAERPKGSFSTLEIQRTEQGDSAMYLCASSLKAPGLSSNEQFFGPGTRLTVL.

The V gene is TRBV4-3, the J gene TRBJ1-2, with D perhaps TRBD1 (6 bases). Germline V CDR1 and CDR2: LGHNA, YSLEER. V was shortened by 1 base and J by 4 bases, with 10 bases between the two germline ends. There are 14 residues in the CDR3. The CDR3 sequence: CASSQVTGSYGYTF. The CDR3 DNA reads as TGCGCCAGCAGCCAAGTGACAGGATCCTATGGCTACACCTTC.

V gene TRBV7-8 combines with J gene TRBJ1-2; 10 nucleotides match TRBD1. The CDR3 has 15 amino acids. V dropped 5 bases and J dropped 7; count of bases not matched to a gene: 10. In germline, CDR1 is SGHVS, CDR2 FQNEAQ. CDR3 region: CASSPAGTGAAGYTF. The CDR3 DNA is TGTGCCAGCAGCCCTGCCGGGACAGGGGCGGCTGGCTACACCTTC.

The chain carries TRBV5-8 and TRBJ2-6, with TRBD1 matching 9 bases. J gave up 2 bases and V 4 bases, and 7 bases lay outside the gene matches. The CDR3 is 17 amino acids. CDR1 is SGHTS, CDR2 YDEGEE, per germline. The CDR3 DNA is TGTGCCAGCAGCCGCGGGGACAGGGCGGCTGGGGCCAACGTCCTGACTTTC. Translation: CASSRGDRAAGANVLTF.

The chain couples TRBV23-1 to TRBJ1-1; tentative D call: TRBD1 (5 bases). Being an ORF, TRBV23-1 has a function that is uncertain. The CDR3 has 18 residues. The V and J ends lost 9 bases and 1 base respectively, with 27 bases between them. The CDR3 loop is CARTSRLGLRDSNTEAFF. In nucleotides, the CDR3 is TGCGCCAGGACCTCAAGGCTAGGGCTCAGGGACTCGAACACTGAAGCTTTCTTT.

The chain carries TRBV12-5 and TRBJ2-4; 8 nucleotides agree with TRBD1. Germline-derived CDR1 and CDR2 are LGHNT and FRNRAP. This CDR3 has 13 residues. V lost 1 base, J lost 7 bases, and 0 bases stayed unmatched. For the CDR3, the DNA is TGTGCTAGTGGTTTGGACAGGGGGAACATTCAGTACTTC. Translated: CASGLDRGNIQYF. The variable domain in full, completed from reference TRBV12-5 and TRBJ2-4, reads DARVTQTPRHKVTEMGQEVTMRCQPILGHNTVFWYRQTMMQGLELLAYFRNRAPLDDSGMPKDRFSAEMPDATLATLKIQPSEPRDSAVYFCASGLDRGNIQYFGAGTRLSVL.

The chain recombines TRBV28 with TRBJ2-7; 10 bases match TRBD1. The ends lost 5 bases at V and 2 bases at J; junction bases unmatched: 9. The CDR3 runs 16 residues. Germline V gene data show CDR1 as MDHEN and CDR2 as SYDVKM. CDR3 region: CASSPRPTGGAYEQYF. CDR3 in DNA: TGTGCCAGCAGTCCCCGCCCGACAGGGGGCGCCTACGAGCAGTACTTC.

The chain couples TRBV2 to TRBJ2-7; perhaps TRBD2 as D (6 bases). The germline gives CDR1 SNHLY, CDR2 FYNNEI. CDR3 length equals 12 residues. Trimming stripped 3 bases from V and 5 bases from J, with 8 bases between. The CDR3 sequence is CASSEGGNEQYF. Written as DNA, the CDR3 is TGTGCCAGCAGTGAGGGGGGAAACGAGCAGTACTTC.

The chain recombines TRBV2 with TRBJ1-2; 9 bases align to TRBD1. From germline, CDR1 is SNHLY and CDR2 FYNNEI. The CDR3 spans 14 residues. The V and J ends lost 6 bases and 9 bases, in that order; junction bases with no gene match: 11. CDR3 in amino acids: CASSRTTGGGSYTF. The DNA for the CDR3 is TGTGCCAGCAGCCGCACTACAGGGGGCGGTAGCTACACCTTC.

The chain is built from TRBV6-5 and TRBJ1-6, with D possibly TRBD1 on 5 matching bases. The V end was cut by 2 bases, the J end by 2 bases, with 7 bases between. The CDR3 has 15 residues. Germline CDR1 reads MNHEY; CDR2 reads SVGAGI. CDR3 in amino acids: CASSYDSPYNSPLHF. The CDR3 bases are TGTGCCAGCAGTTACGACAGCCCCTATAATTCACCCCTCCACTTT.

The chain links TRBV18 to TRBJ1-2; 7 nucleotides line up with TRBD1. J was trimmed by 4 bases and V by 5 bases; bases with no gene match: 7. CDR3 length equals 14 residues. CDR1 KGHSH and CDR2 LQKENI come from the germline V gene. The CDR3 coding sequence is TGTGCCAGCTCATACAGGGGAGGAAGCTATGGCTACACCTTC. This sequence encodes CASSYRGGSYGYTF.

The chain joins TRBV5-1 to TRBJ2-1; D may be TRBD2 (6 bases). V was cut by 4 bases and J by 5 bases, with 10 bases left in between. Germline lookup yields CDR1 SGHRS and CDR2 YFSETQ. CDR3 length: 13 residues. The CDR3 nucleotides read TGCGCCAGCAGCGAGTGGGGGGACAATGAGCAGTTCTTC. It encodes CASSEWGDNEQFF.

This clone showed up just a few times. J is TRBJ1-6 and V is TRBV19, with unresolved D. CDR3 length: 13 residues. Germline values: CDR1 LNHDA, CDR2 SQIVND (reference sequence). Trimming shortened V by 6 bases and J by 6 bases, and 9 bases separated the two germline ends. The CDR3 nucleotides are TGTGCCAGTAGCCGAGTTGGTAATTCACCCCTCCACTTT. Encoded protein: CASSRVGNSPLHF. Complete variable domain (other parts from reference TRBV19 and TRBJ1-6): DGGITQSPKYLFRKEGQNVTLSCEQNLNHDAMYWYRQDPGQGLRLIYYSQIVNDFQKGDIAEGYSVSREKKESFPLTVTSAQKNPTAFYLCASSRVGNSPLHFGNGTRLTVT.

V usage is TRBV7-6 and J usage is TRBJ2-7; D is perhaps TRBD2 (6 bases). Looked up from germline, CDR1 is SGHVS and CDR2 is FNYEAQ. CDR3 size: 17 residues. V was pared by 0 bases and J by 1 base, with 16 bases between. CDR3: CASSLATRIDDSYEQYF. The CDR3 DNA reads as TGTGCCAGCAGCTTAGCGACTAGGATCGACGATTCCTACGAGCAGTACTTC.

This chain connects TRBV2 to TRBJ2-5, with TRBD1 as a possible D gene (6 bases). The ends were cut back, 6 bases at V and 4 bases at J, with 15 bases in the middle. Germline V gene data show CDR1 as SNHLY and CDR2 as FYNNEI. There are 14 residues in the CDR3. The CDR3 here is CASSMGRGGETQYF. The CDR3 coding sequence is TGTGCCAGCAGCATGGGCAGGGGTGGAGAGACCCAGTACTTC.

The chain links TRBV5-6 to TRBJ1-4; no reliable D call. The CDR3 sequence is 15 residues long. Germline values: CDR1 SGHDT, CDR2 YYEEEE. With 0 bases removed from V and 8 bases from J, the gap between germline ends came to 14 bases. In DNA, the CDR3 is TGTGCCAGCAGCTTGGCGGGCCCCGGGGAGGAAAAACTGTTTTTT. It yields the protein CASSLAGPGEEKLFF.

This chain uses TRBV28 with TRBJ1-3; 9 bases fit TRBD1. V shed 4 bases, J shed 4 bases, and the junction held 11 bases outside the gene matches. Looked up from germline, CDR1 is MDHEN and CDR2 is SYDVKM. CDR3 length equals 17 residues. The CDR3 coding sequence is TGTGCCAGCAGTTACAACGGACAGGGGCGCCGAGGAAACACCATATATTTT. As protein: CASSYNGQGRRGNTIYF.